Detailed here is one TCR beta chain. The target antigen is unknown. The sample comes from a study of CD8+CD57+ T cells in acquired aplastic anemia. At the level of the study: CD4+ and CD8+ cells, once sorted, gave DNA averaging around 3.2 ug. Study-level results: Controls and patients did not differ significantly in CD8+ Simpson's diversity.

Before being chosen for sequencing, patients had shown CD8+CD57+ cell expansion by flow cytometry. Each of the patients presented with severe acquired aplastic anemia. Blood samples were obtained from patients who had received no prior therapy. TCR beta VDJ and CDR3 profiles were obtained from a genomic DNA template. TCRdb fed the reads into MiXCR, producing one record per CDR3 protein. The sample carries around 190,000 distinct CDR3 sequences, around 50% recorded once. The CDR3 has 17 residues. Unmatched junction bases numbered 11, after V lost 4 bases and J lost 1 base. CDR1 and CDR2 from the germline V gene are PRHDT and FYEKMQ (reference sequence).

Sequenced: sorted CD4+, CD8+, or CD8+CD57+ T cells (not recorded which) from PBMCs. This chain uses TRBV13 with TRBJ1-1, with 8 bases matching TRBD1. This receptor was identified in a human donor with aplastic anemia. Written as DNA, the CDR3 is TGTGCCAGCAGCTCAACCGGGACAGGCGATTGGAACACTGAAGCTTTCTTT. Translating gives CASSSTGTGDWNTEAFF. Full variable domain (remainder filled in from reference TRBV13 and TRBJ1-1): AAGVIQSPRHLIKEKRETATLKCYPIPRHDTVYWYQQGPGQDPQFLISFYEKMQSDKGSIPDRFSAQQFSDYHSELNMSSLELGDSALYFCASSSTGTGDWNTEAFFGQGTRLTVV.